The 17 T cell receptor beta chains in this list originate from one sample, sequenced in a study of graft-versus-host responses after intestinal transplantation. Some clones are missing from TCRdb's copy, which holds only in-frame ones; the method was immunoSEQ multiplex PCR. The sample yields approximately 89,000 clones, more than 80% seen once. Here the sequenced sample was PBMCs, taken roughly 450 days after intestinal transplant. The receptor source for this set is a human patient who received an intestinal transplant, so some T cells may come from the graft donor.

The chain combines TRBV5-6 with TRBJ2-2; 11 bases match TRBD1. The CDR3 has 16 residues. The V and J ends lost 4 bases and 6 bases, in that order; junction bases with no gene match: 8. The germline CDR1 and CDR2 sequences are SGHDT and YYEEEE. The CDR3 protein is CASSPWDRGWAGELFF. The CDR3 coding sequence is TGTGCCAGCAGCCCCTGGGACAGGGGGTGGGCCGGGGAGCTGTTTTTT.

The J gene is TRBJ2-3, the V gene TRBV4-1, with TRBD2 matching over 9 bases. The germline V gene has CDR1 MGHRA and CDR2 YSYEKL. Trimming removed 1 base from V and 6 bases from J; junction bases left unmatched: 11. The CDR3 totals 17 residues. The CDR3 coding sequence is TGCGCCAGCAGCCAAGGCCCGGCGGGGGGGCCGTCGGATACGCAGTATTTT. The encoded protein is CASSQGPAGGPSDTQYF.

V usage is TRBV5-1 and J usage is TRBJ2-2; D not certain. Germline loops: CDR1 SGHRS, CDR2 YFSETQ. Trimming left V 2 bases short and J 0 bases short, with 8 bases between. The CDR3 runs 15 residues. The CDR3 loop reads CASSFSLANTGELFF. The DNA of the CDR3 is TGCGCCAGCAGCTTCAGTCTAGCGAACACCGGGGAGCTGTTTTTT.

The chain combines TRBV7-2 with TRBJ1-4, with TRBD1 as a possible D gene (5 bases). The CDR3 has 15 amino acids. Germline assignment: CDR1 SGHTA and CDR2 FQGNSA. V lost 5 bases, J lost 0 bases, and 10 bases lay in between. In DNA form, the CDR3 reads TGTGCCAGCAGCGCGGCGACAGCAACTAATGAAAAACTGTTTTTT. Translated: CASSAATATNEKLFF.

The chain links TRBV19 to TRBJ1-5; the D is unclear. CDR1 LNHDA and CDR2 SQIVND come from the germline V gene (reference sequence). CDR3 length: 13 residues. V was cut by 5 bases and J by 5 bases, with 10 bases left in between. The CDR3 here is CASSPWEHQPQHF. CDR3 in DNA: TGTGCCAGTAGTCCTTGGGAACATCAGCCCCAGCATTTT.

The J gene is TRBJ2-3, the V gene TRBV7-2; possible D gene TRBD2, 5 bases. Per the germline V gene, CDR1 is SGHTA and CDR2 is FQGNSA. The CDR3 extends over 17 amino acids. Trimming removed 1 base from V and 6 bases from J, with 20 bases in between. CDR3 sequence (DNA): TGTGCCAGCAGCTTAGTTCGGCCCCTGACGATAGCGGATACGCAGTATTTT. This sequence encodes CASSLVRPLTIADTQYF.

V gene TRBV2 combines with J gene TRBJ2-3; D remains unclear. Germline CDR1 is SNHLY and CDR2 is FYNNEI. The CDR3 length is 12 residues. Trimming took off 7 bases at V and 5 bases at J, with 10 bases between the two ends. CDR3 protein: CASTATEDTQYF. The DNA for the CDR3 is TGTGCCAGCACTGCGACCGAAGATACGCAGTATTTT. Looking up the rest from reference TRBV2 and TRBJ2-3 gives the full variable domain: EPEVTQTPSHQVTQMGQEVILRCVPISNHLYFYWYRQILGQKVEFLVSFYNNEISEKSEIFDDQFSVERPDGSNFTLKIRSTKLEDSAMYFCASTATEDTQYFGPGTRLTVL.

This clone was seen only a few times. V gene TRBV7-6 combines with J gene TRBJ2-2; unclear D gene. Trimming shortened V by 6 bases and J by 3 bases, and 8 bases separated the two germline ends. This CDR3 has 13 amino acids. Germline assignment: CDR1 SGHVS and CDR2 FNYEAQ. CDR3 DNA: TGTGCCAGCAGGCCGCCCGACACCGGGGAGCTGTTTTTT. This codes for CASRPPDTGELFF. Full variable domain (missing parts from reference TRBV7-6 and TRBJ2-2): GAGVSQSPRYKVTKRGQDVALRCDPISGHVSLYWYRQALGQGPEFLTYFNYEAQQDKSGLPNDRFSAERPEGSISTLTIQRTEQRDSAMYRCASRPPDTGELFFGEGSRLTVL.

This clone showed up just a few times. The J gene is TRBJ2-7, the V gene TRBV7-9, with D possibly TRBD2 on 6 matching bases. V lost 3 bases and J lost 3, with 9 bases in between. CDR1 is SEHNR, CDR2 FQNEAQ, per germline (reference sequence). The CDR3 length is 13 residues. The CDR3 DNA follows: TGTGCCAGCAGCTTCAGCGGGCTCTACGAGCAGTACTTC. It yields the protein CASSFSGLYEQYF.

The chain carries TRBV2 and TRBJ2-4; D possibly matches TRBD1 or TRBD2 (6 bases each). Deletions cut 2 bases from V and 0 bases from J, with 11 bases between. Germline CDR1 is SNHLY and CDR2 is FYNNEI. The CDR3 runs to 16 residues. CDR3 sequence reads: CASSEWGALAKNIQYF. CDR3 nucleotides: TGTGCCAGCAGTGAATGGGGGGCCTTAGCCAAAAACATTCAGTACTTC.

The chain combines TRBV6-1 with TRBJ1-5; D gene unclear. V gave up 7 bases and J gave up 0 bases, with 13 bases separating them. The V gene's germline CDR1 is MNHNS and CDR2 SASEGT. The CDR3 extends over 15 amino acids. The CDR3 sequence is CASTTMGYSNQPQHF. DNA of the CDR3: TGTGCCAGCACCACTATGGGGTATAGCAATCAGCCCCAGCATTTT.

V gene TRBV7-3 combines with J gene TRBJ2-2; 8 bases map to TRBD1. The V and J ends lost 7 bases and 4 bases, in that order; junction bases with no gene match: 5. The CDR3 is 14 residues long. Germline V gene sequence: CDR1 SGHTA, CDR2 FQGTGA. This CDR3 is CASTPGTGTGELFF. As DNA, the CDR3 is TGTGCCAGCACCCCCGGGACAGGCACCGGGGAGCTGTTTTTT. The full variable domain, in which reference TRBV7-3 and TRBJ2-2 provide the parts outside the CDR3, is GAGVSQTPSNKVTEKGKYVELRCDPISGHTALYWYRQSLGQGPEFLIYFQGTGAADDSGLPNDRFFAVRPEGSVSTLKIQRTERGDSAVYLCASTPGTGTGELFFGEGSRLTVL.

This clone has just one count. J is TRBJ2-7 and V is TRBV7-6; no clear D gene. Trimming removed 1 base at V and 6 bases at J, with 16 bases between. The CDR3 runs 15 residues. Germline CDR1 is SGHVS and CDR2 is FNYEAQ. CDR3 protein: CASSLETILPGEQYF. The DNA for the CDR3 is TGTGCCAGCAGCTTAGAGACCATCCTGCCGGGCGAGCAGTACTTC.

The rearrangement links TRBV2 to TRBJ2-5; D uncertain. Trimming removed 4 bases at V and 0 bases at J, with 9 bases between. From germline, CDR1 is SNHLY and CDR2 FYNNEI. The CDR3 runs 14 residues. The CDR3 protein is CASSGLRDQETQYF. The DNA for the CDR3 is TGTGCCAGCAGTGGACTCCGGGACCAAGAGACCCAGTACTTC.

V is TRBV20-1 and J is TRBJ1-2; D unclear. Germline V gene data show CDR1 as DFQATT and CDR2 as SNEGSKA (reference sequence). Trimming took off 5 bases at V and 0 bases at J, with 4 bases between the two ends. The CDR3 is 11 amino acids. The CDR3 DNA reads TGCAGTGCTGGGGCTAACTATGGCTACACCTTC. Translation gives CSAGANYGYTF.

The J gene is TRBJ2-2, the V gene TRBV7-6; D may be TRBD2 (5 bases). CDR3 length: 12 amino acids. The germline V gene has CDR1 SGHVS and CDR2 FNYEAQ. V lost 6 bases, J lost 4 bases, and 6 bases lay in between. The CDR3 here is CASRDFTGELFF. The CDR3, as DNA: TGTGCCAGCAGGGACTTCACCGGGGAGCTGTTTTTT. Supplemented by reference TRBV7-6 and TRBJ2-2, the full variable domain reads GAGVSQSPRYKVTKRGQDVALRCDPISGHVSLYWYRQALGQGPEFLTYFNYEAQQDKSGLPNDRFSAERPEGSISTLTIQRTEQRDSAMYRCASRDFTGELFFGEGSRLTVL.

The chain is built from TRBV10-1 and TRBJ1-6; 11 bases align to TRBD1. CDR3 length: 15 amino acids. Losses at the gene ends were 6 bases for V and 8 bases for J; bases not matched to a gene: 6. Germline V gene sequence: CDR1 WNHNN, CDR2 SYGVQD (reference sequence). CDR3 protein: CASRGQGGRDSPLHF. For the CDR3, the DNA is TGCGCCAGCAGGGGACAGGGGGGACGGGATTCACCCCTCCACTTT.